The 3 T cell receptor beta chains presented below share a single source sample, sequenced in a study of molecular identifiers for immune sequencing clone quantification. Via MiXCR, TCRdb re-called the PCR reads, giving one row per CDR3 protein. The data contain more than 300,000 distinct CDR3 sequences, 20% to 25% of them seen just once; the ten biggest clones take up approximately 0.83%. Specimen: naive CD8+ T cells from blood, with Jurkat cell RNA spiked in. Subset indicated: FACS-sorted CD8+CD4-CCR7+CD45RA+ naive T cells. All receptors come from a human donor in good health. Some libraries in this study had Jurkat cell RNA spiked in.

Concerning this clonotype itself: A much more abundant neighbour one base away suggests this may be a read error. The rearrangement joins TRBV20-1 to TRBJ2-7, with TRBD1 identical over 10 bases. CDR1 and CDR2 from the germline V gene are DFQATT and SNEGSKA (reference sequence). CDR3 size: 14 residues. The chain's CDR3 is CSARDRGTGVEQCF. CDR3 DNA sequence: TGCAGTGCTAGAGATCGGGGGACAGGGGTCGAGCAGTGCTTC.

Of note for this clonotype: Being one base from a much bigger clone, this may be a read error. The chain is built from TRBV7-9 and TRBJ2-2, with D uncertain. This CDR3 comprises 11 residues. CDR1 is SEHNR, CDR2 FQNEAQ, per germline (reference sequence). The CDR3 protein is CTSKPVGELFF. The DNA of the CDR3 is TGTACCAGCAAACCCGTTGGGGAGCTGTTTTTT.

The chain couples TRBV4-3 to TRBJ2-1, with 7 bases matching TRBD1. CDR1 is LGHNA, CDR2 YSLEER, per germline. The V and J ends lost 4 bases and 4 bases, in that order; junction bases with no gene match: 7. The CDR3 covers 15 residues. DNA for the CDR3: TGCGCCAGCAGCCCTAGACAGGGACCATACAATGAGCAGTTCTTC. Protein product: CASSPRQGPYNEQFF.